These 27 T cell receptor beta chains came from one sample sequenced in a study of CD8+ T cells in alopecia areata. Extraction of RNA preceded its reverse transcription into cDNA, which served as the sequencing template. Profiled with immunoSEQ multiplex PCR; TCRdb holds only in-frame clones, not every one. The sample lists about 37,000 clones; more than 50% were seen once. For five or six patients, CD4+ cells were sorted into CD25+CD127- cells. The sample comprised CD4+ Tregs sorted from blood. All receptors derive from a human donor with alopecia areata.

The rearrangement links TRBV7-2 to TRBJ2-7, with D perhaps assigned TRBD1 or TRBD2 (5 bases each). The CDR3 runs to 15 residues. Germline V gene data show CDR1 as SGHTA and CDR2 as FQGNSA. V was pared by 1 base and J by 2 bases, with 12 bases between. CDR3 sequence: CASSLGGGRTYEQYF. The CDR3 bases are TGTGCCAGCAGCTTAGGTGGGGGACGTACCTACGAGCAGTACTTC.

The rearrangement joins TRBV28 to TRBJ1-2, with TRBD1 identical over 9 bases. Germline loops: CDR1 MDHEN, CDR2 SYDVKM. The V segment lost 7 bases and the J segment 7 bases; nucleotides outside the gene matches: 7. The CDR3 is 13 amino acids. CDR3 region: CASTTGGIIGYTF. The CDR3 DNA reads TGTGCCAGCACCACAGGGGGCATTATTGGCTACACCTTC.

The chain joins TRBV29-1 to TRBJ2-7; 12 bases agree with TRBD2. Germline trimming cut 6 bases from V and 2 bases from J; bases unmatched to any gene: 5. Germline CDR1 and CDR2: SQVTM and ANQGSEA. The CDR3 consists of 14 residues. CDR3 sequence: CSVGLAGGTYEQYF. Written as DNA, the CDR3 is TGCAGCGTGGGGCTAGCGGGAGGGACCTACGAGCAGTACTTC.

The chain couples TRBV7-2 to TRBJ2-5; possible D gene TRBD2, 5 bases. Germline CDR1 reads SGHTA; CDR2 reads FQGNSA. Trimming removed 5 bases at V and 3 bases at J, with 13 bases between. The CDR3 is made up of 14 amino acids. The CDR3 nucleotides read TGTGCCAGCAGCCTTCGACGGGGAGAAGAGACCCAGTACTTC. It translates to CASSLRRGEETQYF.

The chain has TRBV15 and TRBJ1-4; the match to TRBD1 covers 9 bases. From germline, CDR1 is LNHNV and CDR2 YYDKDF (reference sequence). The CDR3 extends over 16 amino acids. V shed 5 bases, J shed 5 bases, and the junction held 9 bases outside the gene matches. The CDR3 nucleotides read TGTGCCACCAGCCGCTCCGGGACAGGGCGAAATGAAAAACTGTTTTTT. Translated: CATSRSGTGRNEKLFF.

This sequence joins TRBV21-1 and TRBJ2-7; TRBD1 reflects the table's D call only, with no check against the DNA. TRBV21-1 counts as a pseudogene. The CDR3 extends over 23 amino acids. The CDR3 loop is CASSKEGDRGRIPNTPDKGEQYF. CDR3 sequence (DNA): TGTGCCAGCAGCAAAGAAGGGGACAGGGGGCGCATACCCAATACTCCAGATAAGGGTGAGCAGTACTTC.

CDR3 sequence: CASSLTRGSYNEQFF. In DNA, the CDR3 is TGTGCCAGCAGTCTGACTAGGGGGTCCTACAATGAGCAGTTCTTC. The gene calls are TRBV2 and TRBJ2-1; the D call may be TRBD1 or TRBD2 (6 bases each). Germline loops: CDR1 SNHLY, CDR2 FYNNEI. With 5 bases removed from V and 1 base from J, the gap between germline ends came to 12 bases. This CDR3 has 15 residues.

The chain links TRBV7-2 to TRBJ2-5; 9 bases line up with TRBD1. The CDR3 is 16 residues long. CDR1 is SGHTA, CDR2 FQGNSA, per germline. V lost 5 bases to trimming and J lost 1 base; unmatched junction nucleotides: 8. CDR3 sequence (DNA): TGTGCCAGCAGCCAAATACAGGGGGCACCCCAAGAGACCCAGTACTTC. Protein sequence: CASSQIQGAPQETQYF.

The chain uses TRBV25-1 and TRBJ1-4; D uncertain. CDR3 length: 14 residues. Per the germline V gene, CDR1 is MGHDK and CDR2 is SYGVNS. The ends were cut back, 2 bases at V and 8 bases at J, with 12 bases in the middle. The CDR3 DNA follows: TGTGCCAGCAGTGAAGATAGTCCCCCCGAAAAACTGTTTTTT. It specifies CASSEDSPPEKLFF. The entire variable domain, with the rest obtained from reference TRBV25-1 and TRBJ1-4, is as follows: EADIYQTPRYLVIGTGKKITLECSQTMGHDKMYWYQQDPGMELHLIHYSYGVNSTEKGDLSSESTVSRIRTEHFPLTLESARPSHTSQYLCASSEDSPPEKLFFGSGTQLSVL.

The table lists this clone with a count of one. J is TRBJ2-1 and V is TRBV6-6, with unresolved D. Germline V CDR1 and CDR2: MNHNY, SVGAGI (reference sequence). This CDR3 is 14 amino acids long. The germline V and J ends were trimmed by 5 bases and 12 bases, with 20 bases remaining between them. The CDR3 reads CASSQQGPQVVQFF. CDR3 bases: TGTGCCAGCAGTCAACAAGGGCCTCAGGTGGTGCAGTTCTTC.

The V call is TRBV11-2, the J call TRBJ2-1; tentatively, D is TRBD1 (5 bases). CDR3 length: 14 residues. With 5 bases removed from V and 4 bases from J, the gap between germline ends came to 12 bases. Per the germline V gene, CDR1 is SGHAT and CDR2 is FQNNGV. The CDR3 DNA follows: TGTGCCAGCAGCCGTACAGGAACGTACAATGAGCAGTTCTTC. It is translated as CASSRTGTYNEQFF.

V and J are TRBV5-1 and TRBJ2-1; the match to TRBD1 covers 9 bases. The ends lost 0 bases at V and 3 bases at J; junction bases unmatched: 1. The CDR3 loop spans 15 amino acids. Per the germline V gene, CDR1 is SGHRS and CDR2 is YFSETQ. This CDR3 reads CASSLGDRVYNEQFF. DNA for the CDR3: TGCGCCAGCAGCTTGGGGGACAGGGTCTACAATGAGCAGTTCTTC.

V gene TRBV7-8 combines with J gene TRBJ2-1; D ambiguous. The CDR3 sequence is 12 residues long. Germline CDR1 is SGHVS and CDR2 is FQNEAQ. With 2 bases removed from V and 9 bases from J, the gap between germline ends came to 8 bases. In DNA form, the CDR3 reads TGTGCCAGCAGCTTAACGTTGGGTGAGCAGTTCTTC. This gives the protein CASSLTLGEQFF. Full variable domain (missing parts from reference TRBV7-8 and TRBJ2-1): GAGVSQSPRYKVAKRGQDVALRCDPISGHVSLFWYQQALGQGPEFLTYFQNEAQLDKSGLPSDRFFAERPEGSVSTLKIQRTQQEDSAVYLCASSLTLGEQFFGPGTRLTVL.

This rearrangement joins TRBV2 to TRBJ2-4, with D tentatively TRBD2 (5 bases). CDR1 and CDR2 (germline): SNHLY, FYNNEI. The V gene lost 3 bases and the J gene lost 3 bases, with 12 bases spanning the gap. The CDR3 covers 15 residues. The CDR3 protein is CASSERATYKNIQYF. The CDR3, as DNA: TGTGCCAGCAGTGAGAGGGCTACATACAAAAACATTCAGTACTTC.

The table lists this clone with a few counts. The CDR3 reads CASSQDGYSEQFF. CDR3 nucleotides: TGCGCCAGCAGCCAAGATGGCTACTCTGAGCAGTTCTTC. The V call is TRBV4-1, the J call TRBJ2-1; D gene unclear. Germline V gene lookup returns CDR1 MGHRA and CDR2 YSYEKL. V shed 0 bases and J shed 9 bases, with 9 bases lying between them. This CDR3 spans 13 amino acids.

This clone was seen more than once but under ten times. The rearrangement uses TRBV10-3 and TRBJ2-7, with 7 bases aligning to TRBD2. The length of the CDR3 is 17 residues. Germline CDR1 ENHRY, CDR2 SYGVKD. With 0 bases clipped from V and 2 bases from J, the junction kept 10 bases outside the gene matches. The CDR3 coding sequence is TGTGCCATCAGTGAGTCGGGGCTACTAGCGCCTACCTACGAGCAGTACTTC. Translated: CAISESGLLAPTYEQYF.

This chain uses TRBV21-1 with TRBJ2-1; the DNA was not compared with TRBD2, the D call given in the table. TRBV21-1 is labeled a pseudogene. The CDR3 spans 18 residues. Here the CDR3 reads CASNIIGTSGRAYNEQFF. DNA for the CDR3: TGTGCCAGCAATATAATCGGGACTAGCGGGAGGGCGTACAATGAGCAGTTCTTC.

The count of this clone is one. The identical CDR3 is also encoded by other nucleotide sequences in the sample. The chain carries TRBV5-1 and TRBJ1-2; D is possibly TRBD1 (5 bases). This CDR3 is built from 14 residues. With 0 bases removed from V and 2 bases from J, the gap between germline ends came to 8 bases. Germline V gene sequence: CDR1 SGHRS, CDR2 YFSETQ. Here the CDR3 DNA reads TGCGCCAGCAGCTTGGGGAGGGGAAACTATGGCTACACCTTC. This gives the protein CASSLGRGNYGYTF.

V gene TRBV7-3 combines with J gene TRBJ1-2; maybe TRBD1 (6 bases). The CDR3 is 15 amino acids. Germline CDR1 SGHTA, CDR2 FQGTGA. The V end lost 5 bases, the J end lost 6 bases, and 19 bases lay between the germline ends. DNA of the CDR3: TGTGCCAGCAGCCCACAGGGACCCCTCGGGGATGGCTACACCTTC. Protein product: CASSPQGPLGDGYTF.

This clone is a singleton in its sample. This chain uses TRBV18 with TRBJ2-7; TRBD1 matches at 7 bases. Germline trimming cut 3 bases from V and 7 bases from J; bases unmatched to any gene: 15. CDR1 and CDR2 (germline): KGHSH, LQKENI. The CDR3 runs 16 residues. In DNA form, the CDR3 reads TGTGCCAGCTCACCTCGCCCGAGACAGGGTGTCGGTGAGCAGTACTTC. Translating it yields CASSPRPRQGVGEQYF.

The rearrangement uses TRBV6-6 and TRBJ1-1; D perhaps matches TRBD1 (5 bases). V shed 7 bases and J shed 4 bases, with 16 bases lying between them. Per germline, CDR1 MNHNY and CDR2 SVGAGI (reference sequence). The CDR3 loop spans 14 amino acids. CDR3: CASNPTRGVTEAFF. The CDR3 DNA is TGTGCCAGCAACCCGACGAGGGGAGTCACTGAAGCTTTCTTT.

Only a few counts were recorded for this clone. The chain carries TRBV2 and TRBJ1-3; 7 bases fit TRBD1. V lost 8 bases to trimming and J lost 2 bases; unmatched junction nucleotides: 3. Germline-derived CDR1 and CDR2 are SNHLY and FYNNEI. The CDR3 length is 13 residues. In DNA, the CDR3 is TGTGCCAGCGAGGGGGCGGCTGGAAACACCATATATTTT. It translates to CASEGAAGNTIYF.

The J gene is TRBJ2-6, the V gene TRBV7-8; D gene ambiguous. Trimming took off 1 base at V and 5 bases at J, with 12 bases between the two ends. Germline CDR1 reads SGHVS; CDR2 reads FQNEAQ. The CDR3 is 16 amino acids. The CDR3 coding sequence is TGTGCCAGCAGCTTAGGTGGGGTCAAAAGGGCCAACGTCCTGACTTTC. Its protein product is CASSLGGVKRANVLTF.

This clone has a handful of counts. The CDR3, as DNA: TGCAGCGCCTCCGCGTCCGGGGGAAGAGGCTACACCTTC. Encoded protein: CSASASGGRGYTF. The rearrangement joins TRBV29-1 to TRBJ1-2; TRBD1 is a possible D gene (5 bases). The V gene's germline CDR1 is SQVTM and CDR2 ANQGSEA. The CDR3 spans 13 residues. V was clipped by 7 bases and J by 8 bases, with 20 bases between them.

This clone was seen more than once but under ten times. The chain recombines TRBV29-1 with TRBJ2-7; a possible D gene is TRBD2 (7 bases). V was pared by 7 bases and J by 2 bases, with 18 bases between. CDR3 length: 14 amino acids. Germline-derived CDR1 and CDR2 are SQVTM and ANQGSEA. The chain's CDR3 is CSALGGGGTYEQYF. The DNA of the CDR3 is TGCAGCGCCCTGGGAGGGGGTGGTACCTACGAGCAGTACTTC.

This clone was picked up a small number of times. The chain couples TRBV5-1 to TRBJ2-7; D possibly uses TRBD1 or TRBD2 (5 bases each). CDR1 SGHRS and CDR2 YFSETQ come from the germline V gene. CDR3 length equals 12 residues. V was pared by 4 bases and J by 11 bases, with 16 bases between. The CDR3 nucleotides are TGCGCCAGCAGCCTCGACCCCGGGACGAAGTACTTC. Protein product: CASSLDPGTKYF.

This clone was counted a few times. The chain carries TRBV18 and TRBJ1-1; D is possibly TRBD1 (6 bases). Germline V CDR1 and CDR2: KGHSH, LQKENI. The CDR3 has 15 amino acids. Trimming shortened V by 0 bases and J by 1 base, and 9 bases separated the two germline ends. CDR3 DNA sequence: TGTGCCAGCTCACCACCCAAGACAGGGAACACTGAAGCTTTCTTT. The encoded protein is CASSPPKTGNTEAFF.